This record looks at one T cell receptor beta chain sequence and its context. Its antigen remains unknown. These data originate in a study of memory CD4+ T cells and cytomegalovirus serostatus. Single viable CD3+CD4+CD8-CD45RO+ cells were sorted as the memory CD4+ T cells. The germline V gene encodes CDR1 LNHNV and CDR2 YYDKDF (reference sequence). V dropped 2 bases and J dropped 4 bases, with 11 bases sitting between them. The CDR3 sequence is 14 residues long. Clones were read by immunoSEQ multiplex PCR, and TCRdb kept only the in-frame ones, dropping some. Of tens of thousands of clones listed, roughly 84% were seen once; the top ten hold about 0.5%. Study-level findings and limits: Median bootstrapped AUC for CMV status was just under 0.97 originally, approximately 0.93 US-trained.

V is TRBV15 and J is TRBJ1-2, with D tentatively TRBD1 (5 bases). This TCR was sampled from an adult in good health and CMV-seronegative. Some clones in this sample may be carry-over from other donors' samples. The sample comprised memory CD4+ T cells from blood. CDR3 nucleotide sequence: TGTGCCACCAGCAGAACCGGGACCTTCTATGGCTACACCTTC. Protein product: CATSRTGTFYGYTF.